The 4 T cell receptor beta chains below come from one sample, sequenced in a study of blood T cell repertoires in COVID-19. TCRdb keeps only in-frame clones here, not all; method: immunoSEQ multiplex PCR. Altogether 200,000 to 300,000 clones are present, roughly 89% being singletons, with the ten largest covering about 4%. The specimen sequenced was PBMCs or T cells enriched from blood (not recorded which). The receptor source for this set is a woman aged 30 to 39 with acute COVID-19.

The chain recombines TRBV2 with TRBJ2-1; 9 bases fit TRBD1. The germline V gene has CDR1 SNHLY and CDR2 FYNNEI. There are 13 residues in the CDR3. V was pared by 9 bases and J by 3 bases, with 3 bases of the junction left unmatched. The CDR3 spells CASSGQGYNEQFF. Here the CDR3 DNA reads TGTGCCAGTTCGGGACAGGGCTACAATGAGCAGTTCTTC.

DNA of the CDR3: TGTGCCAGCAGCCAACAAGCGAATAGCAATCAGCCCCAGCATTTT. Its translation is CASSQQANSNQPQHF. The chain couples TRBV3-1 (or the pseudogene TRBV3-2) to TRBJ1-5; D gene unclear. The germline V and J ends were trimmed by 2 bases and 0 bases, with 8 bases remaining between them. CDR3 size: 15 residues. Germline V lookup: CDR1 LGHDT, CDR2 YNNKEL (reference sequence).

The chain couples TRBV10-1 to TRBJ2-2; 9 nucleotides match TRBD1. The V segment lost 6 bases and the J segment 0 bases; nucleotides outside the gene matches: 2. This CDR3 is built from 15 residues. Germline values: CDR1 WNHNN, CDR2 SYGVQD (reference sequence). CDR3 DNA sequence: TGCGCCAGCAGCCGGGACAGGGCGAACACCGGGGAGCTGTTTTTT. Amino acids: CASSRDRANTGELFF.

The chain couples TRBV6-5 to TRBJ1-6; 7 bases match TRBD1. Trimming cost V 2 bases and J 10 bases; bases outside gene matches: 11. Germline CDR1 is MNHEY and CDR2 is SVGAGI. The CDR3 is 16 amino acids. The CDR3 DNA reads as TGTGCCAGCAGTTACCGCTCCGCGACAGGGAAGTCACCCCTCCACTTT. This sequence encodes CASSYRSATGKSPLHF.